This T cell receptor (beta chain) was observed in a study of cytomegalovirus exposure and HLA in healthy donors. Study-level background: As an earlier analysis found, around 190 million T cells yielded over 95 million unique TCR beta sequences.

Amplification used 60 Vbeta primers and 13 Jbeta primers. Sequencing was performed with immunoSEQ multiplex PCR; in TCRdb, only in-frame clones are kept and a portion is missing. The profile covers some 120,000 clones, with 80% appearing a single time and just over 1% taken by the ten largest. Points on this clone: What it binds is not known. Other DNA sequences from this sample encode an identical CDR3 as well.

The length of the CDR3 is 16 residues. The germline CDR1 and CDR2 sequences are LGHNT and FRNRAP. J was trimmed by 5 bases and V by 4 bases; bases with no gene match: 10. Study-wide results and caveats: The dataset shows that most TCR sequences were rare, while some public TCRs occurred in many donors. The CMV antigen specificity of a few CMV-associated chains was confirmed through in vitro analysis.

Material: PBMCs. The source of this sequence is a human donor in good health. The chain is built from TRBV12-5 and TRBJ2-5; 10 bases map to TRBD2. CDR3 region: CASGSGLAGVGETQYF. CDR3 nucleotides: TGTGCTAGTGGTTCGGGGCTAGCGGGGGTGGGTGAGACCCAGTACTTC.